The clone carrying this T cell receptor (beta chain) was detected only a few times. The antigen is not known. Sequenced by immunoSEQ multiplex PCR; TCRdb stores in-frame clones only, minus some. The data hold fewer than 50,000 clones, with 65% to 90% observed a single time. Trimming shortened V by 7 bases and J by 0 bases, and 10 bases separated the two germline ends. The CDR3 has 13 residues. CDR1 and CDR2 from the germline V gene are SQVTM and ANQGSEA. This record belongs to a study of OX40 agonist ivuxolimab in advanced cancers. Overall study results and limits: Mean expanded clone counts were higher in CD8+ than CD4+ T cells.

Autoimmune disease history or systemic immunosuppression led to patients being barred. This chain links TRBV29-1 with TRBJ1-5; D is uncertain. The TCR was taken from an adult with an advanced solid tumor such as melanoma, head and neck, liver or kidney cancer. The material sequenced was CD4+ or CD8+ T cells sorted from blood, taken in a trial of the OX40 agonist ivuxolimab. The DNA for the CDR3 is TGCAGCGCCTCTGACGGTAGCAATCAGCCCCAGCATTTT. Its protein product is CSASDGSNQPQHF.